This T cell receptor (beta chain) appears in the sequencing data of a study of T cell clonality in common variable immunodeficiency. This clone was counted at least ten times. TCRdb's copy holds only in-frame clones and misses some; the assay was immunoSEQ multiplex PCR. The sample includes some 54,000 clones, none of them occurring once. The sequence derives from a person aged 18 to 70 in good health. Source material: peripheral blood mononuclear cells.

CDR3 sequence: CSASPAGTDTQYF. CDR3 DNA (partial): TGCAGTGCTAGCCCAGCGGGGACAGATACG. The rearrangement joins TRBV20-1 to TRBJ2-3; 7 bases are a match to TRBD2. The CDR3 extends 3 residues past the end of the read, so its final part is completed from the germline J gene. The V gene end was trimmed by 3 bases and the J gene end by 3 bases; junction bases not matched to a gene: 3. The germline CDR1 and CDR2 sequences are DFQATT and SNEGSKA (reference sequence). The CDR3 consists of 13 residues.